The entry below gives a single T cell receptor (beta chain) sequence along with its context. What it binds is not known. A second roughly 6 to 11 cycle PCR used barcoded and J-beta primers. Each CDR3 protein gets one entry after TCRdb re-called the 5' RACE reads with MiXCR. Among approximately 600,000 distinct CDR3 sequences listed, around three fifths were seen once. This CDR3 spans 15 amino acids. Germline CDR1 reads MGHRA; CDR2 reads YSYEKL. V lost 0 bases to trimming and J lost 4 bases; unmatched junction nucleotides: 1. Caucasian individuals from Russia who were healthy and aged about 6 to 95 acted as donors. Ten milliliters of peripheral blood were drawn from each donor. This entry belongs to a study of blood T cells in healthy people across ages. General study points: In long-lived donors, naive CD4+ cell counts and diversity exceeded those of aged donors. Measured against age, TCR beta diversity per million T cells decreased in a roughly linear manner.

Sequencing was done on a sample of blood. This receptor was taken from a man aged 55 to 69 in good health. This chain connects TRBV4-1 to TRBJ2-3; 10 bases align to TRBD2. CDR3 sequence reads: CASSQDGTSADTQYF. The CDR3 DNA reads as TGCGCCAGCAGCCAAGATGGGACTAGCGCAGATACGCAGTATTTT.